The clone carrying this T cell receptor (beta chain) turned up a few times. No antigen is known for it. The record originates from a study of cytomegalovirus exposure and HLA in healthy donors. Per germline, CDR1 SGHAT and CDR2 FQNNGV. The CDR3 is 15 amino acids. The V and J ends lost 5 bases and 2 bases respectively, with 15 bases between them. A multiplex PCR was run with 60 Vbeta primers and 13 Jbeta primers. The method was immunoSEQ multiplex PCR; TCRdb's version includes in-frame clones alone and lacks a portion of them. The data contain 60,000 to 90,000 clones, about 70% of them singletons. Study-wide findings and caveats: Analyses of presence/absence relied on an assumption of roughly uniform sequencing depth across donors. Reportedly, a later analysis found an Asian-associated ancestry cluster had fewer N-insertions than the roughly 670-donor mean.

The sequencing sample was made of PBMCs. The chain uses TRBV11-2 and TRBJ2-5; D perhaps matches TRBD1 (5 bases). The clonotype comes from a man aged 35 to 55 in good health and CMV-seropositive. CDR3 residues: CASSEILGQQETQYF. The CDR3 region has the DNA TGTGCCAGCAGCGAGATTTTGGGGCAGCAAGAGACCCAGTACTTC.